This TCR beta chain stems from a study of shared clonotypes between healthy human individuals. CDR3 length: 15 residues. Looked up from germline, CDR1 is SEHNR and CDR2 is FQNEAQ (reference sequence). The V end lost 8 bases, the J end lost 0 bases, and 17 bases lay between the germline ends. Using immunoSEQ multiplex PCR, the repertoire was profiled, and TCRdb retains in-frame clones only, with some absent. This table has under 600,000 clones, around 97% appearing once. The source of this sequence is a woman aged 30 to 39 in good health. This chain links TRBV7-9 with TRBJ2-7; D might be TRBD1 (5 bases). Sequences were obtained from naive CD4+ T cells sorted from blood. Subset reported: CD45RA+ positively selected. The DNA of the CDR3 is TGTGCCAGCTCAGGGTTGGCGGTGGGCTCCTACGAGCAGTACTTC. Translating it yields CASSGLAVGSYEQYF.